This TCR beta chain was sequenced during a study of blood T cell repertoires in COVID-19. Study summary: Sites across the United States, Italy and Spain contributed samples from acute and convalescent COVID-19. T cells, B-cell-depleted T cells, or PBMCs provided the cDNA or gDNA that served as material.

V was shortened by 5 bases and J by 0 bases, with 11 bases between the two germline ends. CDR1 LNHDA and CDR2 SQIVND come from the germline V gene (reference sequence). CDR3 size: 15 residues. One Seattle source followed patients from active infection through their disease course. Authors' methods: Amplification of reference gene primers provided the estimated nucleated cell counts. This table comes from immunoSEQ multiplex PCR, and its TCRdb copy is limited to in-frame clones, with some not included. For V, J and clone size, that table is used; D and trimming come from the DNA. The sample includes around 300,000 clones, roughly 90% of them seen just once.

The rearrangement uses TRBV19 and TRBJ1-3; the D gene is possibly TRBD1 (6 bases). The sample comprised peripheral blood. The clonotype originates from a woman in her twenties or thirties with COVID-19, enrolled during active disease. CDR3 loop: CASSSDSSSGNTIYF. The DNA for the CDR3 is TGTGCCAGTAGTTCGGACAGTTCCTCTGGAAACACCATATATTTT.